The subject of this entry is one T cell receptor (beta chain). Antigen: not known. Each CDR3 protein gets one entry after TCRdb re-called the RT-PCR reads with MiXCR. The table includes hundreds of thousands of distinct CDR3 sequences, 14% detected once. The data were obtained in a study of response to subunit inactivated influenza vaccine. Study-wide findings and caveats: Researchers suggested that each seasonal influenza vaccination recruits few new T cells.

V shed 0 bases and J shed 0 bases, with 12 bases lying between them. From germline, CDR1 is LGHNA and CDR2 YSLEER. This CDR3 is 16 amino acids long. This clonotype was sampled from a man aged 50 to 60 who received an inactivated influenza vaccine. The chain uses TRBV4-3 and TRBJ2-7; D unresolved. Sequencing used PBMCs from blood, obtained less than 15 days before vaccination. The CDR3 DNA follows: TGCGCCAGCAGCCAAGATAAACTATCTAGCTCCTACGAGCAGTACTTC. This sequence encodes CASSQDKLSSSYEQYF.